This TCR beta chain was sequenced in a study of cytomegalovirus exposure and HLA in healthy donors. The CDR3 extends over 15 amino acids. The V gene lost 2 bases and the J gene lost 12 bases, with 20 bases spanning the gap. Germline CDR1 and CDR2: ENHRY and SYGVKD. 60 Vbeta and 13 Jbeta primers were used in PCR. Using immunoSEQ multiplex PCR, the repertoire was profiled, and TCRdb retains in-frame clones only, with some absent. The sample includes 90,000 to 120,000 clones, 60% to 75% of them seen just once. The material sequenced was PBMCs. The V call is TRBV10-3, the J call TRBJ1-5; a weak D match, TRBD1 (5 bases). The TCR originated in a man younger than 45 in good health and CMV-seronegative. The CDR3 bases are TGTGCCATCAGTGAGGATGAGACAGCTCGAAGTGGCCAGCATTTT. Protein product: CAISEDETARSGQHF.